Listed below are T cell receptor beta chains from one sample, sequenced in a study of metastatic and nonmetastatic thyroid tumors. TCRdb re-called clones from the PCR reads using MiXCR. The sample lists about 25,000 clones, about 20% occurring once. The sequenced sample was blood. The receptors stem from a female donor with papillary thyroid cancer or a benign thyroid nodule (not recorded which). Some clones in this sample may be carry-over from other donors' samples. Each CDR3 is given with its conserved first and last residue. A D gene is named only where the DNA matches it firmly. Clone size is shown for a subset of rows, as once, few, many or a class of expanded clone.

d_gene: TRBD1
v_gene: TRBV20-1
j_gene: TRBJ2-7
abundance: -
CDR3nt: TGCAGTGCTATTCCCGGGACAGCCGCGCCGTCTCCCTACGAGCAGTACTTC
CDR3aa: CSAIPGTAAPSPYEQYF

d_gene: TRBD2
v_gene: TRBV5-1
j_gene: TRBJ2-7
abundance: -
CDR3nt: TGCGCCAGCAGCTTAATCCTAGCGGGAGGCACTCCCTACGAGCAGTACTTC
CDR3aa: CASSLILAGGTPYEQYF

d_gene: -
v_gene: TRBV5-1
j_gene: TRBJ2-7
abundance: medium-sized
CDR3nt: TGCGCCAGCAGCTTGGAGGGCGGAGGGCTTGAGCAGTACTTC
CDR3aa: CASSLEGGGLEQYF

d_gene: -
v_gene: TRBV5-1
j_gene: TRBJ1-1
abundance: once
CDR3nt: TGCGCCAGCAGCCTGGACGGGTTTAACACTGAAGCTTTCTTT
CDR3aa: CASSLDGFNTEAFF

d_gene: -
v_gene: TRBV4-3
j_gene: TRBJ2-1
abundance: many
CDR3nt: TGCGCCAGCAGCCTCGACAGGAACAATGAGCAGTTCTTC
CDR3aa: CASSLDRNNEQFF

d_gene: -
v_gene: TRBV6-9
j_gene: TRBJ1-2
abundance: few
CDR3nt: TGTGCTAGCAGTTATGGACCTAACTATGGCTACACCTTC
CDR3aa: CASSYGPNYGYTF

d_gene: -
v_gene: TRBV20-1
j_gene: TRBJ2-1
abundance: many
CDR3nt: TGCAGTGCTAGAGTGGAACACATTGAGCAGTTCTTC
CDR3aa: CSARVEHIEQFF

d_gene: TRBD1
v_gene: TRBV16
j_gene: TRBJ2-1
abundance: -
CDR3nt: TGTGCAAGCAGCCAAGGGGGCACCTACTATGAGCAGTTCTTC
CDR3aa: CASSQGGTYYEQFF

d_gene: TRBD1
v_gene: TRBV5-1
j_gene: TRBJ1-6
abundance: -
CDR3nt: TGCATCAGCAGCACATCCGGGACAGGGGGTTCACCCCTCCACTTT
CDR3aa: CISSTSGTGGSPLHF

d_gene: -
v_gene: TRBV19
j_gene: TRBJ2-6
abundance: -
CDR3nt: TGTGCCAGTAGTCCCCTCGGGCCTAGCTCTGGGGCCAACGTCCTGACTTTC
CDR3aa: CASSPLGPSSGANVLTF

d_gene: -
v_gene: TRBV28
j_gene: TRBJ1-3
abundance: many
CDR3nt: TGTGCCAGCAGTTCGGGCAGGGCTGGAAACACCATATATTTT
CDR3aa: CASSSGRAGNTIYF

d_gene: -
v_gene: TRBV6-1
j_gene: TRBJ2-5
abundance: few
CDR3nt: TGTGCCAGCCGGACTGTAGGGAGGGAGACCCAGTACTTC
CDR3aa: CASRTVGRETQYF

d_gene: -
v_gene: TRBV3-1
j_gene: TRBJ1-5
abundance: -
CDR3nt: TGTGCCAGCAGCCCCGCGGCAGTCACTCAGCCCCGGCATTTT
CDR3aa: CASSPAAVTQPRHF

d_gene: TRBD1
v_gene: TRBV5-1
j_gene: TRBJ2-3
abundance: many
CDR3nt: TGCGCCAGCAGCTTGGCACAGGGGGATACGCAGTATTTT
CDR3aa: CASSLAQGDTQYF

d_gene: -
v_gene: TRBV10-2
j_gene: TRBJ1-2
abundance: few
CDR3nt: TGCGCCAGCACCCCTCGGGGGACGAGTGGCTACACCTTC
CDR3aa: CASTPRGTSGYTF

d_gene: -
v_gene: TRBV3-1
j_gene: TRBJ1-3
abundance: -
CDR3nt: TGTGCCTGCAGCCAGGAACAGGGAAACACCATACATTTT
CDR3aa: CACSQEQGNTIHF

d_gene: TRBD2
v_gene: TRBV2
j_gene: TRBJ2-1
abundance: many
CDR3nt: TGTGCCAGCAGTTTAGTAGCGGGAGCTCGGTCGCGTGAGCAGTTCTTC
CDR3aa: CASSLVAGARSREQFF

d_gene: -
v_gene: TRBV15
j_gene: TRBJ2-5
abundance: few
CDR3nt: TGTGCCACCATCAGAGGACTTGACCCAGAGACCCAGTACTTC
CDR3aa: CATIRGLDPETQYF

d_gene: TRBD2
v_gene: TRBV24-1
j_gene: TRBJ2-7
abundance: medium-sized
CDR3nt: TGTGCCACCAGTAGTCTAGCGGGAGGCGAGCAGTACTTC
CDR3aa: CATSSLAGGEQYF

d_gene: -
v_gene: TRBV25-1
j_gene: TRBJ2-3
abundance: few
CDR3nt: TGTGCCAGCAGTGAGGAGGGGACGGTCTACACAGATACGCAGTATTTT
CDR3aa: CASSEEGTVYTDTQYF

d_gene: TRBD1
v_gene: TRBV12-3/TRBV12-4
j_gene: TRBJ1-5
abundance: medium-sized
CDR3nt: TGTGCCAGCAGCTACTATACAGGGGGCCCGAATCAGCCCCAGCATTTT
CDR3aa: CASSYYTGGPNQPQHF

d_gene: -
v_gene: TRBV28
j_gene: TRBJ1-5
abundance: many
CDR3nt: TGTGCCAGCAGTTTTGGGCAGGGTGGTCAGCCCCAGCATTTT
CDR3aa: CASSFGQGGQPQHF

d_gene: TRBD1
v_gene: TRBV5-4
j_gene: TRBJ2-7
abundance: many
CDR3nt: TGTGCCAGCAGAGCCTCTGACAGGGGACAGCAGTACTTC
CDR3aa: CASRASDRGQQYF

d_gene: -
v_gene: TRBV19
j_gene: TRBJ2-2
abundance: medium-sized
CDR3nt: TGTGCCAGTAGTATATCCAGAAACACCGGGGAGCTGTTTTTT
CDR3aa: CASSISRNTGELFF

d_gene: TRBD1
v_gene: TRBV7-2
j_gene: TRBJ1-3
abundance: -
CDR3nt: TGTGCCAGCAGCCAAGGGGGCCACTCTGGGAACACCATATATTTT
CDR3aa: CASSQGGHSGNTIYF

d_gene: -
v_gene: TRBV15
j_gene: TRBJ2-2
abundance: many
CDR3nt: TGTGCCACCAGCAGGGATCACCGGGACATCACGAACACCGGGGAGCTGTTTTTT
CDR3aa: CATSRDHRDITNTGELFF

d_gene: -
v_gene: TRBV5-4
j_gene: TRBJ2-7
abundance: many
CDR3nt: TGTGCCAGCAGCTTGAGGCAGGGAACCTACGAGCAGTACTTC
CDR3aa: CASSLRQGTYEQYF